These T cell receptor beta chains were read from a single sample in a study of identical twins. TCRdb redid the calling of the 5' RACE reads with MiXCR, one entry per CDR3 protein. The table includes around 1.7 million distinct CDR3 sequences, more than 30% detected once. Material: cord blood. Receptors were obtained from a newborn girl in good health. CDR3s include the opening cysteine and the closing phenylalanine or tryptophan. A D gene is named only where the DNA matches it firmly. Some rows mark clone size as missing; the rest say once, few, many or name a class of expanded clone.

V: TRBV20-1; J: TRBJ2-1; D: TRBD2; size: .; CDR3: CSATSGSVNEQFF; DNA: TGCAGTGCTACTAGCGGGAGTGTCAATGAGCAGTTCTTC
V: TRBV21-1; J: TRBJ2-1; D: .; size: .; CDR3: CASSERREVPYNEQFF; DNA: TGTGCCAGCAGCGAACGGCGGGAGGTACCTTACAATGAGCAGTTCTTC
V: TRBV9; J: TRBJ2-2; D: .; size: .; CDR3: CASSVGGSGGELFF; DNA: TGTGCCAGCAGCGTAGGCGGGTCTGGCGGGGAGCTGTTTTTT
V: TRBV3-1; J: TRBJ1-6; D: .; size: .; CDR3: CASRKTSGTLNSPLHF; DNA: TGTGCCAGCAGAAAGACTTCCGGGACACTAAATTCACCCCTCCACTTT
V: TRBV3-1; J: TRBJ1-6; D: TRBD1; size: .; CDR3: CASSQFPRTGGDSPLHF; DNA: TGTGCCAGCAGCCAATTCCCTCGGACAGGGGGCGATTCACCCCTCCACTTT
V: TRBV27; J: TRBJ2-1; D: TRBD2; size: .; CDR3: CASSSLASGRAFNEQFF; DNA: TGTGCCAGCAGTTCCCTCGCTAGCGGGAGGGCTTTCAATGAGCAGTTCTTC
V: TRBV3-1; J: TRBJ2-3; D: .; size: few; CDR3: CASSQVRRTDTQYF; DNA: TGTGCCAGCAGCCAAGTTAGGAGGACAGATACGCAGTATTTT
V: TRBV6-1; J: TRBJ1-4; D: TRBD1; size: .; CDR3: CASRTLIWTGGLQPNEKLFF; DNA: TGTGCCAGCAGAACCCTTATTTGGACAGGGGGCTTACAACCTAATGAAAAACTGTTTTTT
V: TRBV20-1; J: TRBJ2-2; D: TRBD1; size: few; CDR3: CSARTGSTGELFF; DNA: TGCAGTGCTAGGACAGGGAGCACCGGGGAGCTGTTTTTT
V: TRBV4-1; J: TRBJ2-7; D: TRBD1; size: .; CDR3: CASSQDLGQGTYEQYF; DNA: TGCGCCAGCAGCCAAGATCTCGGACAGGGAACCTACGAGCAGTACTTC
V: TRBV7-2; J: TRBJ2-3; D: TRBD2; size: .; CDR3: CASSLAGTRSSDTQYF; DNA: TGTGCCAGCAGCCTTGCCGGGACTAGGAGCTCAGATACGCAGTATTTT
V: TRBV12-3/TRBV12-4; J: TRBJ2-3; D: .; size: few; CDR3: CASSLAGVGADTQYF; DNA: TGTGCCAGCAGTTTAGCGGGAGTCGGCGCAGATACGCAGTATTTT
V: TRBV7-2; J: TRBJ2-1; D: .; size: .; CDR3: CASSIGPGSYNEQFF; DNA: TGTGCCAGCAGCATTGGCCCCGGCTCCTACAATGAGCAGTTCTTC
V: TRBV20-1; J: TRBJ2-4; D: .; size: .; CDR3: CSATTERAKNIQYF; DNA: TGCAGTGCTACTACTGAGCGAGCCAAAAACATTCAGTACTTC
V: TRBV11-2; J: TRBJ2-2; D: TRBD2; size: .; CDR3: CASSHLAGGSNTGELFF; DNA: TGTGCCAGCAGCCACCTAGCGGGGGGCTCGAACACCGGGGAGCTGTTTTTT
V: TRBV14; J: TRBJ2-1; D: TRBD2; size: few; CDR3: CASSQTSGLHEQFF; DNA: TGTGCCAGCAGCCAAACTAGCGGGCTTCATGAGCAGTTCTTC
V: TRBV14; J: TRBJ1-1; D: .; size: few; CDR3: CASSQGPLDNTEAFF; DNA: TGTGCCAGCAGCCAAGGACCCTTGGACAACACTGAAGCTTTCTTT
V: TRBV20-1; J: TRBJ2-1; D: .; size: many; CDR3: CSATETSDNEQFF; DNA: TGCAGTGCTACGGAGACTAGTGACAATGAGCAGTTCTTC
V: TRBV14; J: TRBJ2-7; D: .; size: few; CDR3: CASSQDVLTGPYEQYF; DNA: TGTGCCAGCAGCCAAGATGTTTTGACAGGACCCTACGAGCAGTACTTC
V: TRBV5-4; J: TRBJ2-4; D: TRBD2; size: .; CDR3: CASSLGGRASSKNIQYF; DNA: TGTGCCAGCAGCTTGGGGGGGAGGGCCTCGTCCAAAAACATTCAGTACTTC
V: TRBV28; J: TRBJ2-7; D: .; size: many; CDR3: CASSSQGAEQYF; DNA: TGTGCCAGCAGTTCGCAGGGTGCCGAGCAGTACTTC
V: TRBV5-1; J: TRBJ2-7; D: .; size: few; CDR3: CASSLVGGAFSYEQYF; DNA: TGCGCCAGCAGCTTGGTCGGGGGCGCGTTCTCCTACGAGCAGTACTTC
V: TRBV14; J: TRBJ2-7; D: .; size: .; CDR3: CASSHSGSPLAEQYF; DNA: TGTGCCAGCAGCCATTCAGGGAGCCCACTGGCCGAGCAGTACTTC
V: TRBV5-1; J: TRBJ2-5; D: .; size: .; CDR3: CASSLPDSQETQYF; DNA: TGCGCCAGCAGCTTGCCCGACAGCCAAGAGACCCAGTACTTC
V: TRBV10-3; J: TRBJ2-1; D: TRBD2; size: .; CDR3: CAIRRGPGLAGGNEQFF; DNA: TGTGCCATCAGGAGGGGACCGGGACTAGCGGGGGGAAATGAGCAGTTCTTC
V: TRBV7-9; J: TRBJ1-2; D: .; size: .; CDR3: CASSLAFPNYGYTF; DNA: TGTGCCAGCAGCTTAGCCTTCCCTAACTATGGCTACACCTTC
V: TRBV19; J: TRBJ1-5; D: .; size: .; CDR3: CASSILSGNQPQHF; DNA: TGTGCCAGTAGTATTCTATCGGGTAATCAGCCCCAGCATTTT
V: TRBV10-3; J: TRBJ2-3; D: TRBD2; size: many; CDR3: CAISESRTSGTDTQYF; DNA: TGTGCCATCAGTGAGTCGAGGACTAGCGGCACAGATACGCAGTATTTT
V: TRBV10-3; J: TRBJ2-5; D: TRBD2; size: few; CDR3: CAISDSASGGQETQYF; DNA: TGTGCCATCAGTGATTCGGCTAGCGGGGGCCAAGAGACCCAGTACTTC
V: TRBV29-1; J: TRBJ2-4; D: TRBD1; size: many; CDR3: CAYRGPKNIQYF; DNA: TGCGCTTACAGGGGGCCCAAAAACATTCAGTACTTC
V: TRBV29-1; J: TRBJ2-3; D: TRBD1; size: many; CDR3: CSVTGGTGGTDTQYF; DNA: TGCAGCGTAACTGGCGGGACAGGGGGCACAGATACGCAGTATTTT
V: TRBV5-6; J: TRBJ2-7; D: TRBD2; size: .; CDR3: CASSFTSGRSDEQYF; DNA: TGTGCCAGCAGCTTTACTAGCGGGAGAAGCGACGAGCAGTACTTC
V: TRBV20-1; J: TRBJ2-3; D: TRBD1; size: .; CDR3: CSAREDRGGTDTQYF; DNA: TGCAGTGCTAGAGAGGACAGGGGTGGCACAGATACGCAGTATTTT
V: TRBV21-1; J: TRBJ2-1; D: .; size: .; CDR3: CASSKRRDRGYNEQFF; DNA: TGTGCCAGCAGCAAAAGGCGGGACAGGGGTTACAATGAGCAGTTCTTC
V: TRBV4-1; J: TRBJ2-3; D: TRBD2; size: .; CDR3: CASSRERELDTQYF; DNA: TGCGCCAGCAGCCGCGAGCGGGAGTTAGATACGCAGTATTTT
V: TRBV6-5; J: TRBJ1-6; D: TRBD1; size: .; CDR3: CASRDSLSSYNSPLHF; DNA: TGTGCCAGCCGGGACAGTTTGAGCTCCTATAATTCACCCCTCCACTTT
V: TRBV5-1; J: TRBJ2-3; D: .; size: .; CDR3: CASSWGAGTQYF; DNA: TGCGCCAGCAGCTGGGGGGCAGGGACGCAGTATTTT
V: TRBV12-5; J: TRBJ2-7; D: .; size: .; CDR3: CASAIGVGVEQYF; DNA: TGTGCTAGTGCCATTGGGGTAGGGGTCGAGCAGTACTTC
V: TRBV12-3/TRBV12-4; J: TRBJ2-7; D: TRBD2; size: few; CDR3: CASTVSLRTSGYEQYF; DNA: TGTGCCAGCACCGTGAGTCTGCGGACTAGCGGATACGAGCAGTACTTC
V: TRBV20-1; J: TRBJ2-4; D: .; size: .; CDR3: CSARSGDDGKNIQYF; DNA: TGCAGTGCTAGATCGGGGGATGACGGCAAAAACATTCAGTACTTC
V: TRBV20-1; J: TRBJ2-2; D: .; size: once; CDR3: CSVQTKSHTGELFF; DNA: TGCAGTGTCCAAACTAAGAGCCACACCGGGGAGCTGTTTTTT
V: TRBV5-1; J: TRBJ2-7; D: .; size: .; CDR3: CASSLEGVKAYEQYF; DNA: TGCGCCAGCAGCTTGGAAGGTGTAAAGGCATACGAGCAGTACTTC
V: TRBV18; J: TRBJ2-5; D: .; size: .; CDR3: CASSPRDGTQETQYF; DNA: TGTGCCAGCTCACCACGGGACGGGACCCAAGAGACCCAGTACTTC
V: TRBV7-9; J: TRBJ2-1; D: .; size: .; CDR3: CASSLTGGSYEQFF; DNA: TGTGCCAGCAGCTTAACTGGGGGCTCCTACGAGCAGTTCTTC
V: TRBV15; J: TRBJ2-5; D: .; size: .; CDR3: CATSRLNESETQYF; DNA: TGTGCCACCAGCAGGCTAAATGAGTCGGAGACCCAGTACTTC
V: TRBV6-5; J: TRBJ1-2; D: .; size: .; CDR3: CASRRGGGGYTF; DNA: TGTGCCAGCCGCCGGGGCGGTGGCGGCTACACCTTC
V: TRBV6-6; J: TRBJ1-6; D: .; size: .; CDR3: CASSYKRAPSPLHF; DNA: TGTGCCAGCAGTTACAAAAGAGCCCCTTCACCCCTCCACTTT
V: TRBV6-1; J: TRBJ2-3; D: TRBD2; size: .; CDR3: CASRGGTSGSDTQYF; DNA: TGTGCCAGCAGAGGGGGGACTAGCGGTTCAGATACGCAGTATTTT
V: TRBV2; J: TRBJ2-5; D: .; size: .; CDR3: CAIQTGRYQETQYF; DNA: TGTGCCATCCAGACAGGGAGGTACCAAGAGACCCAGTACTTC
V: TRBV5-1; J: TRBJ2-1; D: TRBD2; size: .; CDR3: CASSLVSSGYSYNEQFF; DNA: TGCGCCAGCAGCTTGGTGTCTAGCGGGTACTCCTACAATGAGCAGTTCTTC
V: TRBV11-2; J: TRBJ2-2; D: .; size: few; CDR3: CASSPSWPGELFF; DNA: TGTGCCAGCAGCCCCTCATGGCCGGGGGAGCTGTTTTTT
V: TRBV4-2; J: TRBJ2-7; D: TRBD2; size: .; CDR3: CASSPATSGFSYEQYF; DNA: TGTGCCAGCAGCCCGGCGACTAGCGGGTTCTCCTACGAGCAGTACTTC
V: TRBV5-1; J: TRBJ1-1; D: .; size: .; CDR3: CASSALQGLNTEAFF; DNA: TGCGCCAGCAGCGCCCTCCAGGGCTTGAACACTGAAGCTTTCTTT
V: TRBV7-9; J: TRBJ1-2; D: TRBD1; size: few; CDR3: CASSLSVTGEGYGYTF; DNA: TGTGCCAGCAGCTTATCCGTGACAGGGGAGGGGTATGGCTACACCTTC
V: TRBV12-3/TRBV12-4; J: TRBJ2-1; D: .; size: few; CDR3: CASSLRGHSYNEQFF; DNA: TGTGCCAGCAGTTTGAGGGGCCACTCTTACAATGAGCAGTTCTTC
V: TRBV5-1; J: TRBJ2-7; D: TRBD2; size: few; CDR3: CASSPFGEREVSYEQYF; DNA: TGCGCCAGCAGCCCGTTCGGTGAGCGGGAGGTCTCCTACGAGCAGTACTTC
V: TRBV28; J: TRBJ2-5; D: .; size: few; CDR3: CASSRQVARETQYF; DNA: TGTGCCAGCAGTCGACAGGTCGCGAGGGAGACCCAGTACTTC
V: TRBV28; J: TRBJ2-1; D: .; size: .; CDR3: CASSQLGTRVGNEQFF; DNA: TGTGCCAGCAGTCAGCTAGGGACCCGGGTCGGCAATGAGCAGTTCTTC
V: TRBV5-4; J: TRBJ2-2; D: TRBD1; size: .; CDR3: CASSLLRQGDTGELFF; DNA: TGTGCCAGCAGCTTGCTTAGGCAGGGGGATACCGGGGAGCTGTTTTTT
V: TRBV29-1; J: TRBJ2-7; D: .; size: .; CDR3: CSVVWTDSYNEQYF; DNA: TGCAGCGTTGTATGGACAGACTCCTACAATGAGCAGTACTTC